Listed below are T cell receptor beta chains from one sample, sequenced in a study of blood T cells in healthy people across ages. TCRdb recomputed calls from the 5' RACE reads with MiXCR, one row per CDR3 protein. The table shows hundreds of thousands of distinct CDR3 sequences, with roughly 21% occurring only once. Sequenced material: blood. These receptors were taken from a man between 65 and 85 years old in good health. Each CDR3 is given with its conserved first and last residue. A D gene is named only where the DNA matches it firmly. Size tells how often a clone was seen (once, few, many) or the class of an expanded clone, and some rows leave it out.

v_gene,abundance,d_gene,j_gene,CDR3aa,CDR3nt
TRBV5-1,few,TRBD1,TRBJ2-7,CASSPTDRDEQYF,TGCGCCAGCAGCCCAACCGACAGGGACGAGCAGTACTTC
TRBV7-2,NA,TRBD1,TRBJ1-5,CASSPRGPPNQPQHF,TGTGCCAGCAGCCCCAGGGGGCCCCCTAATCAGCCCCAGCATTTT
TRBV5-6,few,NA,TRBJ2-4,CASSQRGLAKNIQYF,TGTGCCAGCAGCCAGAGGGGACTAGCCAAAAACATTCAGTACTTC
TRBV2,NA,TRBD1,TRBJ2-1,CASTGTGVNEQFF,TGTGCCAGCACCGGGACAGGGGTGAATGAGCAGTTCTTC
TRBV25-1,NA,NA,TRBJ1-1,CASSERSGALNTEAFF,TGTGCCAGCAGTGAGAGGTCAGGGGCCTTGAACACTGAAGCTTTCTTT
TRBV29-1,NA,NA,TRBJ2-5,CSSWDVFPQETQYF,TGCAGCTCTTGGGATGTCTTTCCCCAAGAGACCCAGTACTTC
TRBV5-1,few,NA,TRBJ2-5,CASSLVTQETQYF,TGCGCCAGCAGCTTGGTCACCCAAGAGACCCAGTACTTC
TRBV3-1,NA,NA,TRBJ2-1,CASSSTLSYNEQFF,TGTGCCAGCAGCTCGACCTTATCCTACAATGAGCAGTTCTTC
TRBV9,NA,TRBD1,TRBJ2-2,CASSVDPGGNTGELFF,TGTGCCAGCAGCGTAGACCCAGGGGGGAACACCGGGGAGCTGTTTTTT
TRBV3-1,NA,TRBD2,TRBJ2-3,CASSGRTSGKLDTQYF,TGTGCCAGCAGTGGACGGACTAGCGGGAAACTAGATACGCAGTATTTT
TRBV9,NA,NA,TRBJ2-1,CASSPHGQSPNEQFF,TGTGCCAGCAGCCCCCACGGACAAAGCCCCAATGAGCAGTTCTTC
TRBV6-5,many,TRBD2,TRBJ2-1,CASSYSTSGYNEQFF,TGTGCCAGCAGTTACTCGACTAGCGGATACAATGAGCAGTTCTTC
TRBV19,NA,TRBD2,TRBJ2-3,CASSIPTGLGETTDTQYF,TGTGCCAGTAGTATACCTACGGGACTAGGCGAGACCACAGATACGCAGTATTTT
TRBV11-2,few,NA,TRBJ2-1,CASSPVGTYNEQFF,TGTGCCAGCAGCCCTGTCGGCACATACAATGAGCAGTTCTTC
TRBV6-2/TRBV6-3,many,NA,TRBJ2-1,CASSGTYNEQFF,TGTGCCAGCAGCGGGACCTACAATGAGCAGTTCTTC
TRBV12-3/TRBV12-4,NA,NA,TRBJ2-2,CASSLMEMNTGELFF,TGTGCCAGCAGTTTAATGGAGATGAACACCGGGGAGCTGTTTTTT
TRBV29-1,NA,NA,TRBJ2-7,CSVEPDSSYEQYF,TGCAGCGTTGAACCGGACAGTTCTTACGAGCAGTACTTC
TRBV28,once,NA,TRBJ1-5,CASSFAARTGNQPQHF,TGTGCCAGCAGTTTCGCGGCCCGGACGGGCAATCAGCCCCAGCATTTT
TRBV7-2,NA,TRBD1,TRBJ1-1,CASSRRTGATEAFF,TGTGCCAGCAGCAGAAGGACAGGGGCCACTGAAGCTTTCTTT
TRBV20-1,few,TRBD1,TRBJ2-5,CSARDPNRGWETQYF,TGCAGTGCTAGAGATCCAAACAGGGGGTGGGAGACCCAGTACTTC
TRBV5-6,NA,TRBD1,TRBJ1-3,CASSPGQGVFGNTIYF,TGTGCCAGCAGCCCCGGACAGGGGGTATTCGGAAACACCATATATTTT
TRBV21-1,few,NA,TRBJ1-1,CASSKGGRGTEAFF,TGTGCCAGCAGCAAGGGGGGGCGCGGGACTGAAGCTTTCTTT
TRBV6-1,NA,TRBD2,TRBJ2-1,CASSRGLAGGYSRGNYNEQFF,TGTGCCAGCAGTCGGGGACTAGCGGGGGGATATTCTCGAGGGAATTACAATGAGCAGTTCTTC
TRBV7-3,NA,TRBD2,TRBJ2-1,CASSTAGGRDEQFF,TGTGCCAGCAGCACAGCGGGAGGGCGGGATGAGCAGTTCTTC
TRBV4-1,NA,TRBD2,TRBJ2-1,CASSQGLAGYYNEQFF,TGCGCCAGCAGCCAAGGTTTAGCGGGGTACTACAATGAGCAGTTCTTC
TRBV3-1,NA,TRBD1,TRBJ2-7,CASSQDSGTGTYEQYF,TGTGCCAGCAGCCAAGACTCCGGGACAGGAACCTACGAGCAGTACTTC
TRBV5-1,NA,NA,TRBJ2-3,CASSQRTATDTQYF,TGCGCCAGCAGCCAACGGACAGCCACAGATACGCAGTATTTT
TRBV5-1,few,TRBD1,TRBJ1-1,CASMAYSLGGHTEAFF,TGCGCCAGCATGGCATATTCGTTAGGGGGCCACACTGAAGCTTTCTTT
TRBV29-1,NA,NA,TRBJ2-1,CSVLTSFSYNEQFF,TGCAGCGTTCTAACTAGCTTCTCCTACAATGAGCAGTTCTTC
TRBV11-2,NA,TRBD1,TRBJ1-1,CASSFLGGTDTEAFF,TGTGCCAGCAGCTTTTTAGGGGGGACAGACACTGAAGCTTTCTTT
TRBV20-1,many,TRBD2,TRBJ2-5,CSAVLAGGETQYF,TGCAGTGCTGTACTAGCGGGAGGAGAGACCCAGTACTTC
TRBV6-1,NA,TRBD2,TRBJ2-7,CASSPTGLAGGVDEQYF,TGTGCCAGCAGCCCAACGGGACTAGCGGGAGGAGTGGACGAGCAGTACTTC
TRBV5-1,few,TRBD2,TRBJ2-3,CASSVSGRGGTDTQYF,TGCGCCAGCAGCGTAAGCGGGAGAGGTGGCACAGATACGCAGTATTTT
TRBV5-1,few,TRBD1,TRBJ2-2,CASSSTGTDTGELFF,TGCGCCAGCAGCTCCACCGGGACAGACACCGGGGAGCTGTTTTTT
TRBV4-1,once,TRBD1,TRBJ1-2,CASSQDLQGPSNYGYTF,TGCGCCAGCAGCCAAGATCTACAGGGGCCCTCTAACTATGGCTACACCTTC
TRBV29-1,NA,NA,TRBJ2-4,CSVAVGSPGKNIQYF,TGCAGCGTTGCTGTTGGGTCGCCTGGCAAAAACATTCAGTACTTC
TRBV28,few,TRBD2,TRBJ2-1,CASSPRPGGGNEQFF,TGTGCCAGCAGTCCGCGGCCTGGCGGGGGGAATGAGCAGTTCTTC
TRBV2,few,NA,TRBJ1-2,CASSEEEGGYTF,TGTGCCAGCAGTGAAGAGGAGGGAGGCTACACCTTC
TRBV20-1,many,NA,TRBJ2-4,CSARPTGENIQYF,TGCAGTGCTAGACCCACGGGGGAGAACATTCAGTACTTC
TRBV4-1,few,NA,TRBJ1-5,CASSPGANSGNQPQHF,TGCGCCAGCAGCCCGGGCGCCAATTCGGGCAATCAGCCCCAGCATTTT
TRBV5-6,few,TRBD2,TRBJ2-5,CASSTFGRDQETQYF,TGTGCCAGCAGCACCTTCGGGAGGGACCAAGAGACCCAGTACTTC
TRBV20-1,NA,TRBD2,TRBJ2-1,CSARGASGRADNEQFF,TGCAGTGCTAGAGGTGCTAGCGGGAGGGCCGACAATGAGCAGTTCTTC